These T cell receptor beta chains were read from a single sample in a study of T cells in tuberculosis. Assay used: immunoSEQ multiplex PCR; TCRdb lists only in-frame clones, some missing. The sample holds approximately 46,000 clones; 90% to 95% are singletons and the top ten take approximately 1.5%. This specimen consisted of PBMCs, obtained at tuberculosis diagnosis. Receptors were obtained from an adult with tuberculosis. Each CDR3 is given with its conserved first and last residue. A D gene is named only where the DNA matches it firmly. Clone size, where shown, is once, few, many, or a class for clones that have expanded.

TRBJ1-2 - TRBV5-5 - CASSLRGVYGYTF TGTGCCAGCAGCTTACGGGGGGTCTATGGCTACACCTTC
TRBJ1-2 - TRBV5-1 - CASSLVTGLNYGYTF TGCGCCAGCAGCTTGGTTACAGGCTTGAACTATGGCTACACCTTC
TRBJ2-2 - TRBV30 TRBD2 CAWGLAGPTNTGELFF TGTGCCTGGGGGCTAGCGGGCCCGACGAACACCGGGGAGCTGTTTTTT
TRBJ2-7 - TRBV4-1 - CASSQVSRPYEQYF TGCGCCAGCAGCCAAGTTTCGCGGCCCTACGAGCAGTACTTC
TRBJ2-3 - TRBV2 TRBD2 CASSVLAGGSDTQYF TGTGCCAGCAGTGTTTTGGCGGGAGGGTCAGATACGCAGTATTTT
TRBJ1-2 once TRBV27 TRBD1 CASSLSPWGQGLYGYTF TGTGCCAGCAGTTTATCTCCCTGGGGACAGGGCCTCTATGGCTACACCTTC
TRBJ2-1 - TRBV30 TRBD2 CAWKGLAGGVWFF TGTGCCTGGAAGGGACTAGCGGGCGGGGTATGGTTCTTC
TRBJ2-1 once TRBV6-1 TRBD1 CASKPGQIFEQFF TGTGCCAGCAAACCGGGACAGATTTTTGAGCAGTTCTTC
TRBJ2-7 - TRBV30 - CAWSVPGGGVRRDNYEQYF TGTGCCTGGAGTGTACCGGGAGGGGGCGTGAGGCGGGATAACTACGAGCAGTACTTC
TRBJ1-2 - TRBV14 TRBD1 CASSPRDRIKYGYTF TGTGCCAGCAGCCCCCGGGACAGAATAAAATATGGCTACACCTTC
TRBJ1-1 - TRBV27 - CASSLLGEREAFF TGTGCCAGCAGTTTATTGGGAGAGAGAGAAGCTTTCTTT
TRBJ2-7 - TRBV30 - CAWSVIRGEQYF TGTGCCTGGAGTGTAATCCGGGGCGAGCAGTACTTC
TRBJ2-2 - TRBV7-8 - CASSPGYPNTGELFF TGTGCCAGCAGCCCAGGGTACCCGAACACCGGGGAGCTGTTTTTT
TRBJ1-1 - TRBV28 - CASRTGYGGEKAFF TGTGCCAGCAGAACAGGGTATGGGGGGGAGAAAGCTTTCTTT
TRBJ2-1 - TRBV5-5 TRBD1 CASSGDRVVGNEQFF TGTGCCAGCAGCGGGGACAGGGTAGTCGGCAATGAGCAGTTCTTC
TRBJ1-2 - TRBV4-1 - CASSQDRQSYGYTF TGCGCCAGCAGCCAAGATCGACAGTCCTATGGCTACACCTTC
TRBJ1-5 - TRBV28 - CASPWRGTQPQHF TGTGCCAGCCCCTGGCGGGGGACGCAGCCCCAGCATTTT
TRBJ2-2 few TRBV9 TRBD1 CASSYRDRGAGELFF TGTGCCAGCAGCTACCGGGACAGGGGGGCCGGGGAGCTGTTTTTT
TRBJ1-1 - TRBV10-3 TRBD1 CAISALQGVGSEAFF TGTGCCATCAGTGCCCTACAGGGGGTGGGTTCTGAAGCTTTCTTT
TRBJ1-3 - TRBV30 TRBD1 CAWNLGQGGNTIYF TGTGCCTGGAACTTAGGACAGGGCGGAAACACCATATATTTT